This is a list of T cell receptor beta chains from one sample in a study of blood T cell repertoires in COVID-19. Produced via immunoSEQ multiplex PCR; TCRdb's table is partial and in-frame only. The data contain under 250,000 clones, 83% of them singletons. The sequencing sample was made of peripheral blood. The origin of the receptors is a woman between 65 and 79 years old with active or convalescent COVID-19. CDR3s include the opening cysteine and the closing phenylalanine or tryptophan. The D gene is left open where the match is weak. Clone size is stated in some rows and not others, as once, few, many or a class when expanded.

J gene | D gene | clone size | V gene | CDR3 DNA | CDR3 protein
TRBJ1-4 | . | . | TRBV3-1/TRBV3-2 | TGTGCCAGCAGCCAAGAGGGAGGGGGTAATGAAAAACTGTTTTTT | CASSQEGGGNEKLFF
TRBJ1-1 | . | . | TRBV6-5 | TGTGCCAGCCTCCTGGGGGGAGTGAACACTGAAGCTTTCTTT | CASLLGGVNTEAFF
TRBJ2-3 | . | . | TRBV6-5 | TGTGCCAGCAGACTATTTAAGGGGCAGGGTACGCAGTATTTT | CASRLFKGQGTQYF
TRBJ1-5 | . | few | TRBV28 | TGTGCCAGCAGTCCTTCCAGGCCGCCCTCCTATAGCAATCAGCCCCAGCATTTT | CASSPSRPPSYSNQPQHF
TRBJ2-2 | TRBD1 | . | TRBV28 | TGTGCCAGCAGTCCCGGGACAGCGAACACCGGGGAGCTGTTTTTT | CASSPGTANTGELFF
TRBJ1-1 | . | few | TRBV25-1 | TGTGCCAGCAGTGAAGAGGGACTCCCTTGGGACACTGAAGCTTTCTTT | CASSEEGLPWDTEAFF
TRBJ1-4 | . | . | TRBV7-2 | TGTGCCAGCAGCTTAGCGTCGGGCAGGGGCTGGGGTGAAAAACTGTTTTTT | CASSLASGRGWGEKLFF
TRBJ2-1 | TRBD1 | . | TRBV7-9 | TGTGCCAGCAGCCGGGGACAGGGCCCCGTCGATGAGCAGTTCTTC | CASSRGQGPVDEQFF
TRBJ2-2 | . | . | TRBV11-3 | TGTGCCAGCAGCTTACAGGGTTCGAACACCGGGGAGCTGTTTTTT | CASSLQGSNTGELFF
TRBJ2-6 | TRBD1 | . | TRBV19 | TGTGCCAGTAGGTCTCCGGGACAGGGGGCCCCTGGGGCCAACGTCCTGACTTTC | CASRSPGQGAPGANVLTF
TRBJ2-3 | TRBD1 | . | TRBV5-4 | TGTGCCAGCAGCTTGGCAGGGACAGGCTACACAGATACGCAGTATTTT | CASSLAGTGYTDTQYF
TRBJ2-1 | . | . | TRBV7-2 | TGTGCCAGCAGCCAACAATCCCAGTACAATGAGCAGTTCTTC | CASSQQSQYNEQFF
TRBJ2-5 | . | once | TRBV24-1 | TGTGCCACCAGTCAGTACAAGCGAAAGCGGTACCAAGAGACCCAGTACTTC | CATSQYKRKRYQETQYF
TRBJ1-2 | TRBD1 | . | TRBV28 | TGTGCCAGCAGATCTACAGGGGTCTATGGCTACACCTTC | CASRSTGVYGYTF
TRBJ2-3 | . | . | TRBV5-5 | TGTGCCAGCAGCTCGATGAAGACAGCTAGCACAGATACGCAGTATTTT | CASSSMKTASTDTQYF
TRBJ2-1 | . | . | TRBV12-3/TRBV12-4 | TGTGCCAGCAGCCGTACGGGGGACAATGAGCAGTTCTTC | CASSRTGDNEQFF
TRBJ2-7 | TRBD1 | many | TRBV5-5 | TGTGCCAGCAGCGCCCCGGGACAGGGAACCTACGAGCAGTACTTC | CASSAPGQGTYEQYF
TRBJ2-1 | TRBD1 | . | TRBV20-1 | TGCAGTGCTAGTCCTTCGGGACAGCCATACAATGAGCAGTTCTTC | CSASPSGQPYNEQFF
TRBJ2-1 | . | once | TRBV11-3 | TGTGCCAGCAGCTTAGACGGACAGTTCAATGAGCAGTTCTTC | CASSLDGQFNEQFF
TRBJ2-3 | . | . | TRBV3-1/TRBV3-2 | TGTGCCAGCAGCCATGGGCGGGGAGGTCGCGATACGCAGTATTTT | CASSHGRGGRDTQYF
TRBJ2-7 | . | . | TRBV4-2 | TGTGCCAGCAGCCCCCTCGGGACTTACGAGCAGTACTTC | CASSPLGTYEQYF
TRBJ2-5 | . | . | TRBV11-2 | TGTGCCAGCAGCTCGTTTGTGAACAGGGAAGAGACCCAGTACTTC | CASSSFVNREETQYF
TRBJ1-2 | TRBD1 | . | TRBV3-1/TRBV3-2 | TGTGCCAGCAGCCAATTCGGGACAGACTATGGCTACACCTTC | CASSQFGTDYGYTF
TRBJ2-4 | . | . | TRBV30 | TGTGCCTGGAGCCGGGGAGGGGGAGTGAACATTCAGTACTTC | CAWSRGGGVNIQYF
TRBJ2-7 | TRBD2 | . | TRBV5-1 | TGCGCCAGCAGCTTCTTATCGTTCGGTAGCGGGGGCTCCTACGAGCAGTACTTC | CASSFLSFGSGGSYEQYF
TRBJ1-3 | . | . | TRBV28 | TGTGCCAGCAGACCTCCACTCGGAAACACCATATATTTT | CASRPPLGNTIYF
TRBJ2-5 | . | . | TRBV18 | TGTGCCAGCTCCCTAGCGACTTTCCAAGAGACCCAGTACTTC | CASSLATFQETQYF
TRBJ1-4 | TRBD1 | . | TRBV6-6 | TGTGCCAGCAGTTACTCCACAGGGGTGGGCGAAAAACTGTTTTTT | CASSYSTGVGEKLFF
TRBJ1-2 | TRBD1 | . | TRBV28 | TGTGCCAGCAGTTTAGCAGTAGGGGACAGGGTGAGCTACACCTTC | CASSLAVGDRVSYTF
TRBJ2-7 | . | . | TRBV7-9 | TGTGCCAGCAGCTACCAATCGGACAGCTCCTACGAGCAGTACTTC | CASSYQSDSSYEQYF
TRBJ1-6 | . | . | TRBV2 | TGTGCCAGCACCGCCGGGACACCCTCCCTCCACTTT | CASTAGTPSLHF
TRBJ2-1 | . | . | TRBV28 | TGTGCCAGCAGTTTAGGAGGGTCCGGTAATCATGAGCAGTTCTTC | CASSLGGSGNHEQFF
TRBJ2-6 | . | . | TRBV30 | TGTGCCTGGAGTAAGTGGGGCGCTGGGGCCAACGTCCTGACTTTC | CAWSKWGAGANVLTF
TRBJ1-5 | TRBD1 | . | TRBV7-3 | TGTGCCAGCCGACTCGTGGACAGGGGCAATCAGCCCCAGCATTTT | CASRLVDRGNQPQHF
TRBJ2-1 | . | . | TRBV10-3 | TGTGCCATTATGACAGGCTTATACAATGAGCAGTTCTTC | CAIMTGLYNEQFF
TRBJ2-5 | TRBD2 | . | TRBV7-2 | TGTGCCAGCAGCATGGGACTAGCGGCCGTAGAGACCCAGTACTTC | CASSMGLAAVETQYF
TRBJ1-6 | . | few | TRBV5-1 | TGCGCCAGCAGCGGGGGCCAGGGTGATAATTCACCCCTCCACTTT | CASSGGQGDNSPLHF
TRBJ1-4 | . | . | TRBV7-9 | TGTGCCAGCAGCCGGGACTCGGGTGAAAAACTGTTTTTT | CASSRDSGEKLFF
TRBJ2-1 | . | . | TRBV14 | TGTGCCAGCAGCCAGGGGAATAGGGGCAATGAGCAGTTCTTC | CASSQGNRGNEQFF
TRBJ1-2 | . | . | TRBV6-5 | TGTGCCAGCAGTTCCACGGGCTATGGCTACACCTTC | CASSSTGYGYTF
TRBJ2-7 | . | . | TRBV5-1 | TGCGCCAGCAGCTTTGGGACAACTTGGGCCCACGAGCAGTACTTC | CASSFGTTWAHEQYF
TRBJ2-7 | . | . | TRBV5-1 | TGCGCCAGCAGCTTGGCCTTAAGCGGATCCTACGAGCAGTACTTC | CASSLALSGSYEQYF
TRBJ1-4 | TRBD1 | once | TRBV4-2 | TGTGCCAGCAGCCAAGATACAGGGGATAATGAAAAACTGTTTTTT | CASSQDTGDNEKLFF
TRBJ2-2 | . | . | TRBV28 | TGTGCCAGCAGTTTTTCCCCCGCGTCCGGGGAGCTGTTTTTT | CASSFSPASGELFF
TRBJ2-5 | . | . | TRBV6-2/TRBV6-3 | TGTGCCAGCAGTTTTCCCTCGGGACTGCCCCGTGAGACCCAGTACTTC | CASSFPSGLPRETQYF
TRBJ2-1 | TRBD2 | . | TRBV11-3 | TGTGCCAGCAGCTCCACTCGACTAGCGGGAGTCGATGAGCAGTTCTTC | CASSSTRLAGVDEQFF
TRBJ1-2 | TRBD1 | . | TRBV5-4 | TGTGCCAGCAGCGCACAGGGGGACTATGGCTACACCTTC | CASSAQGDYGYTF
TRBJ1-6 | TRBD1 | . | TRBV3-1/TRBV3-2 | TGTGCCAGCAGCTTACAGGGGGGTAATTCACCCCTCCACTTT | CASSLQGGNSPLHF
TRBJ2-7 | TRBD2 | . | TRBV5-4 | TGTGCCAGCAGCCCCCGCGGGAGGTACGAGCAGTACTTC | CASSPRGRYEQYF
TRBJ2-3 | TRBD1 | . | TRBV6-4 | TGTGCCAGCCAGGGGGCGCGGGCCTGGGGGCGGACCAATAGCACAGATACGCAGTATTTT | CASQGARAWGRTNSTDTQYF
TRBJ2-1 | TRBD2 | . | TRBV12-3/TRBV12-4 | TGTGCCAGCAGTCGGGACTACAACAATGAGCAGTTCTTC | CASSRDYNNEQFF
TRBJ1-2 | . | . | TRBV12-3/TRBV12-4 | TGTGCCAGCAGTATAATAAGAGCTGGCTACACCTTC | CASSIIRAGYTF
TRBJ2-1 | TRBD1 | . | TRBV6-5 | TGTGCCAGCAGCCACAGGGGCTTCACCTACAATGAGCAGTTCTTC | CASSHRGFTYNEQFF
TRBJ1-1 | . | once | TRBV28 | TGTGCCAGCAGTTTACCCGTTGCAGGGGCTTCCGAAGCTTTCTTT | CASSLPVAGASEAFF
TRBJ1-1 | TRBD1 | . | TRBV28 | TGTGCCAGTGGGACAGGGGGATATGAAGCTTTCTTT | CASGTGGYEAFF
TRBJ2-7 | . | . | TRBV30 | TGTGCCTGGAAGCTTAACTCCTACGAGCAGTACTTC | CAWKLNSYEQYF
TRBJ1-5 | TRBD1 | . | TRBV12-5 | TGTGCTAGTGGTTTGGGTCTACAGGGGAATCAGCCCCAGCATTTT | CASGLGLQGNQPQHF
TRBJ1-2 | . | . | TRBV9 | TGTGCCAGCAGCGGCTTACAGGGACCTGGCTACACCTTC | CASSGLQGPGYTF
TRBJ2-5 | . | . | TRBV30 | TGTGCCTGGAGTGTACCAGGGGTTGAGACCCAGTACTTC | CAWSVPGVETQYF